This is a list of T cell receptor beta chains from one sample in a study of cytomegalovirus exposure and HLA in healthy donors. Profiled with immunoSEQ multiplex PCR; TCRdb holds only in-frame clones, not every one. This sample yields 130,000 to 150,000 clones, of which roughly 90% are seen a single time; 3.5% to 5.5% belongs to the top ten. The sample was PBMCs. The receptors here all came from a man between 18 and 29 years old in good health and CMV-seropositive. CDR3s include the opening cysteine and the closing phenylalanine or tryptophan. The D gene is left open where the match is weak. Size is stated for part of the rows, as once, few or many counts, or as a class when the clone is expanded.

size,V,J,D,length,DNA,CDR3
-,TRBV14,TRBJ1-4,-,12,TGTGCCAGCAGCCAAGTGGCCGAAAAACTGTTTTTT,CASSQVAEKLFF
few,TRBV6-5,TRBJ2-7,-,11,TGTGCCAGCAGAAGGCAGGGCGAGCAGTACTTC,CASRRQGEQYF
-,TRBV20-1,TRBJ1-2,-,11,TGCAGTGCAGAGGGGGGGTCTGGCTACACCTTC,CSAEGGSGYTF
once,TRBV2,TRBJ2-5,TRBD1,13,TGTGCCAGCCAACAGGGGGTGGTGGAGACCCAGTACTTC,CASQQGVVETQYF
-,TRBV14,TRBJ1-1,-,15,TGTGCCAGCAGCCAAGTACCGGACGGGGACACTGAAGCTTTCTTT,CASSQVPDGDTEAFF
-,TRBV19,TRBJ1-3,-,16,TGTGCCAGTAGTCTGAGCCGACAAGTCTCTGGAAACACCATATATTTT,CASSLSRQVSGNTIYF
-,TRBV5-6,TRBJ1-1,-,15,TGTGCCAGCAGCACCATGGACACAGCTTACACTGAAGCTTTCTTT,CASSTMDTAYTEAFF
once,TRBV6-5,TRBJ1-2,-,13,TGTGCCAGCAGTCCGTCCCAGTACTATGGCTACACCTTC,CASSPSQYYGYTF
-,TRBV2,TRBJ1-5,TRBD1,15,TGTGCCAGCGGGGGCCGGGACAGGGTACGTCAGCCCCAGCATTTT,CASGGRDRVRQPQHF
-,TRBV4-1,TRBJ1-5,-,15,TGCGCCAGCAGCCTAAGTCCCCGGGGGAGCGAGCCCCAGCATTTT,CASSLSPRGSEPQHF